The present T cell receptor beta chain was sequenced within a study of healthy donors' naive CD4 and CD8 T cells. About the study: Three donor age groups were sampled: 20-25, 40-50 and 60-70 years; half female.

Starting from about 0.45 ug of total RNA, TCR libraries were made with linear amplification. Each CDR3 protein is one row after TCRdb ran MiXCR on the reads. Of around 200,000 distinct CDR3 sequences listed, around 80% were seen once; the top ten hold roughly 2.4%. Study observations and caveats: Alpha and beta chains were sequenced in bulk without pairing. Homeostatic proliferation of naive T cells was not examined as a bias source.

J lost 4 bases, V lost 5 bases, and 4 bases had no gene match. Germline lookup yields CDR1 LGHNT and CDR2 FRNRAP. This CDR3 is built from 14 residues. Points on this clonotype: Its antigen is unknown.

The sequenced material came from naive CD4+ and CD8+ T cells sorted from blood, pooled from several donors. The sequence came from a pool of human donors in good health; the sample pools cells from several healthy donors. The chain is built from TRBV12-5 and TRBJ2-7, with 11 bases matching TRBD1. CDR3 region: CASGPGQGVYEQYF. CDR3 bases: TGTGCTAGTGGTCCGGGACAGGGGGTTTACGAGCAGTACTTC.